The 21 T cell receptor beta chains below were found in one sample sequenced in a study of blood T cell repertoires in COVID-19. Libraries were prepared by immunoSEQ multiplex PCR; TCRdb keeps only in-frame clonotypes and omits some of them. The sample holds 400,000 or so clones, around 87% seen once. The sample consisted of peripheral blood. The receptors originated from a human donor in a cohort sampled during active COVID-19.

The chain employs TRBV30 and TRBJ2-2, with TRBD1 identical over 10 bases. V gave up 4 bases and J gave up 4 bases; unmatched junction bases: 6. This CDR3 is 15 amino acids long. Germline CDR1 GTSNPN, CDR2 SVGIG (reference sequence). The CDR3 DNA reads TGTGCCTGGACTCGTGGACAGGGGGTCACCGGGGAGCTGTTTTTT. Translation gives CAWTRGQGVTGELFF. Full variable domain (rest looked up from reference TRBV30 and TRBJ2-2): SQTIHQWPATLVQPVGSPLSLECTVEGTSNPNLYWYRQAAGRGLQLLFYSVGIGQISSEVPQNLSASRPQDRQFILSSKKLLLSDSGFYLCAWTRGQGVTGELFFGEGSRLTVL.

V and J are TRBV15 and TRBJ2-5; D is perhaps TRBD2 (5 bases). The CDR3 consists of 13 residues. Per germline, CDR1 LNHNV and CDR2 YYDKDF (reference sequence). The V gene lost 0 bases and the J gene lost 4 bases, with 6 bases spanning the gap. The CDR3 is CATSRDEGETQYF. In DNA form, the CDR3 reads TGTGCCACCAGCAGAGACGAGGGAGAGACCCAGTACTTC. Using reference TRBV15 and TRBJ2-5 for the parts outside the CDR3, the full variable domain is DAMVIQNPRYQVTQFGKPVTLSCSQTLNHNVMYWYQQKSSQAPKLLFHYYDKDFNNEADTPDNFQSRRPNTSFCFLDIRSPGLGDTAMYLCATSRDEGETQYFGPGTRLLVL.

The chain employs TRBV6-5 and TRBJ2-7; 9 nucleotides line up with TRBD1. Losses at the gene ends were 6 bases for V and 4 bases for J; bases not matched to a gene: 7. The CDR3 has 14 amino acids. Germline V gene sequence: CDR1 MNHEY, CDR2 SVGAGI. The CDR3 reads CASRAGTGLYEQYF. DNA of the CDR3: TGTGCCAGCAGGGCCGGGACAGGGCTTTACGAGCAGTACTTC.

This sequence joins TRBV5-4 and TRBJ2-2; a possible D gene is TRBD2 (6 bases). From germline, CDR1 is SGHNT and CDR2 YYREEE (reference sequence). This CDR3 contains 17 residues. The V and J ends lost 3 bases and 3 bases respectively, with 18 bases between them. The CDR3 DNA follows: TGTGCCAGCAGCTCCAACCCGGAGGGACCGTACACCGGGGAGCTGTTTTTT. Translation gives CASSSNPEGPYTGELFF.

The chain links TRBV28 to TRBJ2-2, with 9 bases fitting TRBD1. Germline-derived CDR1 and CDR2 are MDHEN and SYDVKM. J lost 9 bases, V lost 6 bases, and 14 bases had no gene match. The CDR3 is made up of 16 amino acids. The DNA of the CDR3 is TGTGCCAGCAGAAAAGGAGGGACAGGGAAATCCCGGGAGCTGTTTTTT. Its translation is CASRKGGTGKSRELFF. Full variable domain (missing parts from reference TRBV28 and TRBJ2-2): DVKVTQSSRYLVKRTGEKVFLECVQDMDHENMFWYRQDPGLGLRLIYFSYDVKMKEKGDIPEGYSVSREKKERFSLILESASTNQTSMYLCASRKGGTGKSRELFFGEGSRLTVL.

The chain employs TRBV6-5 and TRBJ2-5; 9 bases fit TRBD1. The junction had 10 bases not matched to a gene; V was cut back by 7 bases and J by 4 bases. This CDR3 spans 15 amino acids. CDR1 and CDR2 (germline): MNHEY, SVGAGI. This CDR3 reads CASKVDRGFGETQYF. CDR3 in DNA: TGTGCCAGCAAAGTCGACAGGGGGTTCGGAGAGACCCAGTACTTC.

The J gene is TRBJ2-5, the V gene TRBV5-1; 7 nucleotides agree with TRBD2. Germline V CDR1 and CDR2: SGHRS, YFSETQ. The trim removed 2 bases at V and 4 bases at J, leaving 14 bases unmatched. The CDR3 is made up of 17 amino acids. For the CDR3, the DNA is TGCGCCAGCAGCTTAGGGCCAGTTGGGAGGGAAGGAGAGACCCAGTACTTC. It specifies CASSLGPVGREGETQYF.

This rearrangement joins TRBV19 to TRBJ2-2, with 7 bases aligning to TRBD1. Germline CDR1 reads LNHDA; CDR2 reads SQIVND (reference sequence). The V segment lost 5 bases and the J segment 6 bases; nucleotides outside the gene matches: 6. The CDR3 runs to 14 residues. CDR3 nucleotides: TGTGCCAGTAGTGTACAGGGGAAGGCCGGGGAGCTGTTTTTT. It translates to CASSVQGKAGELFF.

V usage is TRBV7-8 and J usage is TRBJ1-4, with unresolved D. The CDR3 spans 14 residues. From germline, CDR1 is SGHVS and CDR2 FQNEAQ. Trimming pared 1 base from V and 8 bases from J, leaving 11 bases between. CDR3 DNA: TGTGCCAGCAGCTTAGTCCGCGGAACCGAAAAACTGTTTTTT. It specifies CASSLVRGTEKLFF.

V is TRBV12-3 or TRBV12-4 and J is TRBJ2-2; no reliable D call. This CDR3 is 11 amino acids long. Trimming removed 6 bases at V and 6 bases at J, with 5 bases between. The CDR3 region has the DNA TGTGCCAGCAGGGCCTCCGGGGAGCTGTTTTTT. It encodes CASRASGELFF.

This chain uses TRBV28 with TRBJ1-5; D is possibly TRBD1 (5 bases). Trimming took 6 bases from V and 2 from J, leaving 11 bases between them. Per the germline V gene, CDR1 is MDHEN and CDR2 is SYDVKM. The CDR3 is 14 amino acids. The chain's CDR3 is CASRQGPGNQPQHF. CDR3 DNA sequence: TGTGCCAGCAGGCAGGGTCCCGGCAATCAGCCCCAGCATTTT.

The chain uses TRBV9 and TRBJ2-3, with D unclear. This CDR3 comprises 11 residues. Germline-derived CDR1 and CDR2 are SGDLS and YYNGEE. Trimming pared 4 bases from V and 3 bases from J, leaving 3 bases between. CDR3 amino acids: CASSQTDTQYF. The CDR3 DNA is TGTGCCAGCAGCCAGACAGATACGCAGTATTTT.

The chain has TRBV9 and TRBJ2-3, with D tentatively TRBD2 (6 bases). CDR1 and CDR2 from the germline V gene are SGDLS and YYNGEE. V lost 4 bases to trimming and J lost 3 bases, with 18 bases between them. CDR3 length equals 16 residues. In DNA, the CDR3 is TGTGCCAGCAGCTTCTCTTCGCGGGGTAAGACAGATACGCAGTATTTT. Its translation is CASSFSSRGKTDTQYF.

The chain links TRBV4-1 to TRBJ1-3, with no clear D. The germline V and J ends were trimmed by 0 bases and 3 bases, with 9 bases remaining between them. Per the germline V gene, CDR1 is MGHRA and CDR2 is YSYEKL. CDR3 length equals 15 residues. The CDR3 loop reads CASSQDPHDGNTIYF. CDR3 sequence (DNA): TGCGCCAGCAGCCAAGATCCACATGATGGAAACACCATATATTTT.

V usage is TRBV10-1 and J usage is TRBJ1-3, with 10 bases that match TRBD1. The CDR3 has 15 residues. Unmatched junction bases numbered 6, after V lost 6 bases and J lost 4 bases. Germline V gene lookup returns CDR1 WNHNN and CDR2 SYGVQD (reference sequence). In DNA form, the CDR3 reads TGCGCCAGCAGCTGGGGACAGGGGAGGGGAAACACCATATATTTT. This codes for CASSWGQGRGNTIYF.

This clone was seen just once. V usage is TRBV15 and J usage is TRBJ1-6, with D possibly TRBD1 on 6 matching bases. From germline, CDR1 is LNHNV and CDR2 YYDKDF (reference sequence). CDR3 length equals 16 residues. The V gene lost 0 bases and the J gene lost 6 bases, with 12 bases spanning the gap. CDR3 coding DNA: TGTGCCACCAGCAGAGAAGTAGGGGGTGGTAATTCACCCCTCCACTTT. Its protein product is CATSREVGGGNSPLHF.

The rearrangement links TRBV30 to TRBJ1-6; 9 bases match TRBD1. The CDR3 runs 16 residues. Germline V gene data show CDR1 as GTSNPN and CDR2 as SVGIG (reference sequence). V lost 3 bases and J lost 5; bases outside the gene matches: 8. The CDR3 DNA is TGTGCCTGGAGAAAAATGGGACAGGGCGATAATTCACCCCTCCACTTT. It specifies CAWRKMGQGDNSPLHF.

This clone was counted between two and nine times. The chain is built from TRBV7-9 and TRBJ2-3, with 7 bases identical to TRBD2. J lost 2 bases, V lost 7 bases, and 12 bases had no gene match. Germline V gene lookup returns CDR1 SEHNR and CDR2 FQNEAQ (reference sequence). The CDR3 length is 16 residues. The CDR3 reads CASTPTMREYTDTQYF. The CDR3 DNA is TGTGCCAGCACCCCGACTATGCGGGAGTACACAGATACGCAGTATTTT.

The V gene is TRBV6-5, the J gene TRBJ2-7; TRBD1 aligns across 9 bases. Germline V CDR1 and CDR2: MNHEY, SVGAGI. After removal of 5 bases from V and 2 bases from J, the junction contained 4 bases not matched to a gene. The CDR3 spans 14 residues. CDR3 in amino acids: CASSTGTGTYEQYF. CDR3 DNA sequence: TGTGCCAGCAGTACCGGGACAGGGACCTACGAGCAGTACTTC.

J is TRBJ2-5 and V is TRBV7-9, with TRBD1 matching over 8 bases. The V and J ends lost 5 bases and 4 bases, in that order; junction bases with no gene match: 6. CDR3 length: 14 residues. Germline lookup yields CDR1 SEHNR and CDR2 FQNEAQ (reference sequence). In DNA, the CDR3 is TGTGCCAGCAGCCCGAACAGGGGGAGAGAGACCCAGTACTTC. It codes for CASSPNRGRETQYF.

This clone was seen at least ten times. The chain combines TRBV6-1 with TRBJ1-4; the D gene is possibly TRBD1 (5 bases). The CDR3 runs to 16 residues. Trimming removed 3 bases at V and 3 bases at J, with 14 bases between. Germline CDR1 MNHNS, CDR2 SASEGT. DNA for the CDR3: TGTGCCAGCAGTGAGACAGAAACCTCAGCTAATGAAAAACTGTTTTTT. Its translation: CASSETETSANEKLFF.